This T cell receptor (beta chain) was captured by sequencing in a study of beta chain features in type 1 diabetes. Overall study results and limits: Reduced insertions and increased deletions marked VDJ junctions in type 1 diabetes patients. In all four CD4+ subsets, TCRB CDR3 length was significantly, moderately reduced in type 1 diabetes.

This clone was counted between two and nine times. Its specificity is unknown. The V gene's germline CDR1 is SGHTA and CDR2 FQGNSA. The V end lost 5 bases, the J end lost 4 bases, and 17 bases lay between the germline ends. This CDR3 spans 15 amino acids. The sequenced template was cDNA made from the entire isolated RNA. Data came from immunoSEQ multiplex PCR; TCRdb stores just in-frame clones and leaves some out. The sample yields 300,000 to 450,000 clones, roughly an eighth seen once. The receptor was derived from a man in his late teens or twenties in good health. The V call is TRBV7-2, the J call TRBJ1-2; the D gene is possibly TRBD1 (6 bases). Sequences were obtained from naive CD4+ T cells from blood. The CDR3, as DNA: TGTGCCAGCAGCCTCAGGAACAGGGAACTCTATGGCTACACCTTC. As protein: CASSLRNRELYGYTF.